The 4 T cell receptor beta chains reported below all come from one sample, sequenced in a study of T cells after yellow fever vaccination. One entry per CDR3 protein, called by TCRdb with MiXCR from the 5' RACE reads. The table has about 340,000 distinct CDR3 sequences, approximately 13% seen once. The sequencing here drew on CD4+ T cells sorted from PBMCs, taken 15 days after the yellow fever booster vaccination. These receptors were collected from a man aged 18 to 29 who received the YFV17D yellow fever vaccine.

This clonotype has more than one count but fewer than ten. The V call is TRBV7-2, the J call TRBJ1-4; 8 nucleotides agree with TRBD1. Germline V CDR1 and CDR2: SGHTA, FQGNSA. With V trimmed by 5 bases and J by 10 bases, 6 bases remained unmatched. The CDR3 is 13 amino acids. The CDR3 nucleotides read TGTGCCAGCAGCACGGACAGGGCTGGAAAACTGTTTTTT. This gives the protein CASSTDRAGKLFF.

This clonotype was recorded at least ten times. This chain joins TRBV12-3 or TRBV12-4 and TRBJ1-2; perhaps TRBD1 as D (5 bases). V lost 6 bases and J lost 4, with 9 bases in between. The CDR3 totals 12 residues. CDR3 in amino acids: CASRAGSYGYTF. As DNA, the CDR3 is TGTGCCAGCAGAGCAGGGTCCTATGGCTACACCTTC.

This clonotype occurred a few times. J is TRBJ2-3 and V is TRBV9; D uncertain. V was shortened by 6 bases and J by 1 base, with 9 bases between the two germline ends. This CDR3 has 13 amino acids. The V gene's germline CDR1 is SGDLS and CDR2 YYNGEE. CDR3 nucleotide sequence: TGTGCCAGCACCCCGCGTGGCACAGATACGCAGTATTTT. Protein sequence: CASTPRGTDTQYF.

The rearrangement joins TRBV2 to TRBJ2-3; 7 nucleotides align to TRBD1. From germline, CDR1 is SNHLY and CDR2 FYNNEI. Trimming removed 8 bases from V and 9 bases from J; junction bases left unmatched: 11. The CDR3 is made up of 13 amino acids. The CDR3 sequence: CASATQGSRTQYF. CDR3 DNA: TGTGCCAGCGCCACACAGGGGTCCCGGACGCAGTATTTT.